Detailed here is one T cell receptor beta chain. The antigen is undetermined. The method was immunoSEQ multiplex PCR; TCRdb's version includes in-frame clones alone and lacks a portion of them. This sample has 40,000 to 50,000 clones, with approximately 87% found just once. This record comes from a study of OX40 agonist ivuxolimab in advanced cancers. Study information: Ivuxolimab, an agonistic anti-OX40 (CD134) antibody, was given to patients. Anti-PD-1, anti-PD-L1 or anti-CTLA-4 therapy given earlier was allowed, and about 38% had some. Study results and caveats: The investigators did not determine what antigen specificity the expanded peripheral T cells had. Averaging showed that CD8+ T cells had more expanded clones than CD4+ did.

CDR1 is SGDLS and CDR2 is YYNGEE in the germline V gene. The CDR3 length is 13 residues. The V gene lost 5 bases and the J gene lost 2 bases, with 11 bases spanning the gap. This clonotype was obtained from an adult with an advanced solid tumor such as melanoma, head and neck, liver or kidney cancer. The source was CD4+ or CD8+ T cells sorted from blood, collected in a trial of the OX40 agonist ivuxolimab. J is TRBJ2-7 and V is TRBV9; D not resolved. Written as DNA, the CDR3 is TGTGCCAGCAGGACGGAAGGTCCCTACGAGCAGTACTTC. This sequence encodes CASRTEGPYEQYF.